The 14 T cell receptor beta chains below all came from one sample that was sequenced in a study of patients and donors after allogeneic stem cell transplantation. TCRdb re-called the RT-PCR reads with MiXCR, one entry per CDR3 protein. Among more than 850,000 distinct CDR3 sequences listed, approximately 18% were seen once. Sequences were obtained from blood, either unsorted or a sorted T cell fraction (not recorded which). The receptors originated from a human donor who was either an allogeneic HSCT recipient or a stem cell or donor lymphocyte infusion donor (not recorded which). It is not recorded whose cells these are; they may come from a transplant donor.

This clonotype turned up a few times. The rearrangement joins TRBV27 to TRBJ1-4; 9 bases agree with TRBD1. Germline values: CDR1 MNHEY, CDR2 SMNVEV (reference sequence). Trimming removed 5 bases from V and 8 bases from J; junction bases left unmatched: 9. CDR3 length: 15 residues. The CDR3 bases are TGTGCCAGCAGTCGACCGGGACAGGGACACGAAAAACTGTTTTTT. Its protein product is CASSRPGQGHEKLFF.

Only a few counts were recorded for this clonotype. J is TRBJ2-7 and V is TRBV20-1; TRBD1 is a possible D gene (5 bases). Deletions cut 6 bases from V and 2 bases from J, with 17 bases between. Germline lookup yields CDR1 DFQATT and CDR2 SNEGSKA (reference sequence). The CDR3 has 14 amino acids. Here the CDR3 reads CSANSRQLTYEQYF. The CDR3 DNA follows: TGCAGTGCCAACTCCCGACAGCTTACCTACGAGCAGTACTTC.

This clonotype was detected only a few times. The J gene is TRBJ2-1, the V gene TRBV5-6, with D hard to call. Trimming stripped 4 bases from V and 0 bases from J, with 14 bases between. Germline-derived CDR1 and CDR2 are SGHDT and YYEEEE. The CDR3 covers 16 residues. CDR3 DNA sequence: TGTGCCAGCAGCCCCCTTATCCTGAGCTCCTACAATGAGCAGTTCTTC. It specifies CASSPLILSSYNEQFF.

This clonotype showed up just a few times. The chain links TRBV20-1 to TRBJ2-1; no clear D gene. The CDR3 runs 13 residues. Germline V gene sequence: CDR1 DFQATT, CDR2 SNEGSKA (reference sequence). V lost 3 bases and J 8 bases, leaving 14 bases between the germline ends. CDR3 region: CSASRLVGDEQFF. The CDR3 DNA sequence: TGCAGTGCTAGTCGACTGGTTGGGGATGAGCAGTTCTTC.

This clonotype has only a few counts. The chain has TRBV12-3 or TRBV12-4 and TRBJ1-3; D gene uncertain. This CDR3 has 14 residues. The V and J ends lost 3 bases and 0 bases respectively, with 6 bases between them. CDR3 in DNA: TGTGCCAGCAGTTTCTCGAGCTCTGGAAACACCATATATTTT. Translation: CASSFSSSGNTIYF.

The chain has TRBV20-1 and TRBJ2-7; 7 nucleotides align to TRBD1. Germline V gene sequence: CDR1 DFQATT, CDR2 SNEGSKA (reference sequence). The CDR3 covers 15 residues. V shed 2 bases, J shed 0 bases, and the junction held 7 bases outside the gene matches. The CDR3 region has the DNA TGCAGTGCTAGAAAGGGGGCGGACGTCTCCTACGAGCAGTACTTC. Translation gives CSARKGADVSYEQYF.

This clonotype showed up just a few times. The chain carries TRBV11-3 and TRBJ2-1; 11 nucleotides align to TRBD2. Germline CDR1 reads SGHNT; CDR2 reads YENEEA. The CDR3 is 17 amino acids. The V and J ends lost 5 bases and 4 bases, in that order; junction bases with no gene match: 10. In DNA, the CDR3 is TGTGCCAGCAGCGGAGGGACTAGCGGAGCCGGGTACAATGAGCAGTTCTTC. Its protein product is CASSGGTSGAGYNEQFF. Based on the CDR3 plus reference TRBV11-3 and TRBJ2-1, the full variable domain is EAGVVQSPRYKIIEKKQPVAFWCNPISGHNTLYWYLQNLGQGPELLIRYENEEAVDDSQLPKDRFSAERLKGVDSTLKIQPAELGDSAVYLCASSGGTSGAGYNEQFFGPGTRLTVL.

The V gene is TRBV12-3 or TRBV12-4, the J gene TRBJ2-5; D is tentatively TRBD1 or TRBD2 (5 bases each). Trimming took 1 base from V and 6 from J, leaving 18 bases between them. The CDR3 contains 16 residues. For the CDR3, the DNA is TGTGCCAGCAGTTTAGGAAGTCAAGGGACGGGGAAGACCCAGTACTTC. It is translated as CASSLGSQGTGKTQYF.

The J gene is TRBJ1-6, the V gene TRBV30, with D unresolved. Germline V gene lookup returns CDR1 GTSNPN and CDR2 SVGIG (reference sequence). This CDR3 is 15 amino acids long. V shed 0 bases and J shed 3 bases, with 9 bases lying between them. The CDR3, as DNA: TGTGCCTGGAGTGTACGGCCTGACTATAATTCACCCCTCCACTTT. Amino acids: CAWSVRPDYNSPLHF.

V is TRBV20-1 and J is TRBJ2-7; D unresolved. Trimming shortened V by 7 bases and J by 0 bases, and 13 bases separated the two germline ends. The germline gives CDR1 DFQATT, CDR2 SNEGSKA (reference sequence). The CDR3 has 13 amino acids. CDR3 in amino acids: CSVPQRSSYEQYF. The CDR3 nucleotides read TGCAGTGTCCCACAGAGGAGCTCCTACGAGCAGTACTTC.

The genes are TRBV5-1 and TRBJ2-3; D perhaps matches TRBD1 (6 bases). The ends were cut back, 4 bases at V and 5 bases at J, with 17 bases in the middle. The CDR3 spans 15 residues. CDR1 and CDR2 (germline): SGHRS, YFSETQ. CDR3 nucleotides: TGCGCCAGCAGCCAAGGGACATTGGGAAGAGATACGCAGTATTTT. Amino acids: CASSQGTLGRDTQYF.

The chain combines TRBV24-1 with TRBJ2-3; D is unclear. CDR1 and CDR2 (germline): KGHDR, SFDVKD. The CDR3 extends over 13 amino acids. Trimming left V 5 bases short and J 2 bases short, with 7 bases between. CDR3 bases: TGTGCCACCAGTGTCGACTCCACAGATACGCAGTATTTT. Amino acids: CATSVDSTDTQYF.

Ten or more counts support this clonotype. This chain links TRBV12-3 or TRBV12-4 with TRBJ1-1; 7 bases map to TRBD1. J was trimmed by 8 bases and V by 8 bases; bases with no gene match: 5. The CDR3 loop spans 11 amino acids. The CDR3, as DNA: TGTGCCAGCTCCCCAGGGGGGGAAGCTTTCTTT. This encodes CASSPGGEAFF.

This clonotype showed up many times. The chain combines TRBV29-1 with TRBJ2-6; D is ambiguous. The CDR3 has 13 residues. Germline V gene data show CDR1 as SQVTM and CDR2 as ANQGSEA. V dropped 6 bases and J dropped 0 bases, with 6 bases sitting between them. The CDR3 DNA sequence: TGCAGCGTGGTACACTCTGGGGCCAACGTCCTGACTTTC. It codes for CSVVHSGANVLTF. The whole variable domain, filled in from reference TRBV29-1 and TRBJ2-6, reads SAVISQKPSRDICQRGTSLTIQCQVDSQVTMMFWYRQQPGQSLTLIATANQGSEATYESGFVIDKFPISRPNLTFSTLTVSNMSPEDSSIYLCSVVHSGANVLTFGAGSRLTVL.